These 18 T cell receptor beta chains came from one sample sequenced in a study of T cell responses to AZD1222 COVID-19 vaccine. Libraries were prepared by immunoSEQ multiplex PCR; TCRdb keeps only in-frame clonotypes and omits some of them. The data hold some 180,000 clones, with about 92% observed a single time. Here the sequenced sample was peripheral blood, taken on day 0 of AZD1222 vaccination. The origin of the receptors is an adult in good health.

This rearrangement joins TRBV5-3 to TRBJ2-5; 9 nucleotides align to TRBD2. TRBV5-3 has ORF status, its function being uncertain. The junction had 0 bases not matched to a gene; V was cut back by 0 bases and J by 0 bases. CDR3 length equals 15 residues. In DNA form, the CDR3 reads TGTGCCAGAAGCTTGGGCGGGGGGGACCAAGAGACCCAGTACTTC. The encoded protein is CARSLGGGDQETQYF.

This chain uses TRBV5-8 with TRBJ2-1; 10 positions agree with TRBD1. V shed 3 bases and J 7 bases; nucleotides not matched to a gene: 4. Germline V CDR1 and CDR2: SGHTS, YDEGEE. The CDR3 covers 14 residues. CDR3 loop: CASSWGTGVNEQFF. CDR3 DNA sequence: TGTGCCAGCAGCTGGGGGACAGGGGTAAATGAGCAGTTCTTC.

The chain has TRBV7-9 and TRBJ1-2, with D hard to call. The CDR3 extends over 16 amino acids. Germline V gene data show CDR1 as SEHNR and CDR2 as FQNEAQ (reference sequence). V lost 0 bases and J 3 bases, leaving 14 bases between the germline ends. CDR3 amino acids: CASSLAGVWKDYGYTF. CDR3 nucleotides: TGTGCCAGCAGCTTAGCTGGGGTCTGGAAGGACTATGGCTACACCTTC.

The V call is TRBV7-9, the J call TRBJ1-2; D is ambiguous. Germline CDR1 is SEHNR and CDR2 is FQNEAQ (reference sequence). V was pared by 1 base and J by 7 bases, with 10 bases between. This CDR3 comprises 13 residues. CDR3 sequence (DNA): TGTGCCAGCAGCTTAGAAGCCGGGAGTGGCTACACCTTC. This codes for CASSLEAGSGYTF.

This chain joins TRBV5-6 and TRBJ2-5; TRBD1 matches at 7 bases. Per germline, CDR1 SGHDT and CDR2 YYEEEE. The CDR3 extends over 15 amino acids. V was pared by 3 bases and J by 4 bases, with 9 bases of the junction left unmatched. The CDR3 DNA reads as TGTGCCAGCAGCTCGGTTGGTAGGACAGGAGAGACCCAGTACTTC. Its translation: CASSSVGRTGETQYF.

This sequence joins TRBV12-3 or TRBV12-4 and TRBJ2-3, with D unresolved. V gave up 6 bases and J gave up 2 bases, with 9 bases separating them. This CDR3 has 13 amino acids. The CDR3 DNA is TGTGCCAGCAGAAGAACGCCCACAGATACGCAGTATTTT. Protein product: CASRRTPTDTQYF.

The chain has TRBV5-5 and TRBJ2-7; TRBD1 matches at 10 bases. The CDR3 is 14 amino acids. Losses at the gene ends were 3 bases for V and 3 bases for J; bases not matched to a gene: 3. From germline, CDR1 is SGHKS and CDR2 YYEKEE (reference sequence). This CDR3 reads CASSWGQGLYEQYF. CDR3 DNA: TGTGCCAGCAGCTGGGGACAGGGGCTCTACGAGCAGTACTTC.

This CDR3 reads CASSHPDRGPQHF. CDR3 bases: TGCGCCAGCAGCCATCCCGACAGGGGGCCCCAGCATTTT. The chain has TRBV4-1 and TRBJ1-5; 8 bases are shared with TRBD1. There are 13 residues in the CDR3. The V gene's germline CDR1 is MGHRA and CDR2 YSYEKL. With V trimmed by 3 bases and J by 9 bases, 4 bases remained unmatched.

The V gene is TRBV25-1, the J gene TRBJ2-1; a weak D match, TRBD2 (7 bases). V lost 0 bases and J 6 bases, leaving 15 bases between the germline ends. Germline V gene sequence: CDR1 MGHDK, CDR2 SYGVNS. The CDR3 is 16 amino acids. The CDR3 DNA follows: TGTGCCAGCAGTGAATACGTCGGCGGGGGCAGCAATGAGCAGTTCTTC. Translation: CASSEYVGGGSNEQFF.

This sequence joins TRBV10-2 and TRBJ2-3; no clear D gene. The CDR3 consists of 12 residues. V lost 1 base to trimming and J lost 6 bases, with 5 bases between them. Germline CDR1 is WSHSY and CDR2 is SAAADI. CDR3 DNA: TGCGCCAGCAGTGAGTTGCGGGATACGCAGTATTTT. Its protein product is CASSELRDTQYF.

The gene calls are TRBV6-5 and TRBJ1-4; 7 bases are a match to TRBD1. In germline, CDR1 is MNHEY, CDR2 SVGAGI. This CDR3 is built from 14 residues. The trim removed 7 bases at V and 8 bases at J, leaving 10 bases unmatched. The CDR3 DNA reads as TGTGCCAGCACCTCAGACAGGGCCGGGGAAAAACTGTTTTTT. It is translated as CASTSDRAGEKLFF.

The sample holds one count of this clone. The rearrangement uses TRBV5-4 and TRBJ2-3, with D maybe TRBD2 (6 bases). Trimming removed 0 bases at V and 11 bases at J, with 13 bases between. This CDR3 has 13 amino acids. Germline assignment: CDR1 SGHNT and CDR2 YYREEE (reference sequence). The CDR3 DNA reads TGTGCCAGCAGCTTGGCGGGGGAAGCGGGGCAGTATTTT. Its translation is CASSLAGEAGQYF.

CDR3 region: CASSLIGEVRETQYF. CDR3 DNA: TGTGCCAGCAGTTTAATCGGGGAAGTTAGGGAGACCCAGTACTTC. The chain combines TRBV27 with TRBJ2-5; tentatively, D is TRBD2 (5 bases). V was pared by 2 bases and J by 5 bases, with 15 bases between. Germline loops: CDR1 MNHEY, CDR2 SMNVEV (reference sequence). This CDR3 has 15 amino acids.

The chain couples TRBV4-1 to TRBJ1-1; D remains ambiguous. Germline CDR1 MGHRA, CDR2 YSYEKL. With 4 bases removed from V and 0 bases from J, the gap between germline ends came to 12 bases. The CDR3 contains 15 residues. CDR3 bases: TGCGCCAGCAGCCCCCCGGGGAACTTGAACACTGAAGCTTTCTTT. It translates to CASSPPGNLNTEAFF.

The chain is built from TRBV29-1 and TRBJ1-1; D gene ambiguous. The length of the CDR3 is 13 residues. The germline V gene has CDR1 SQVTM and CDR2 ANQGSEA. V lost 4 bases and J 0 bases, leaving 9 bases between the germline ends. CDR3 sequence: CSVVSLMNTEAFF. As DNA, the CDR3 is TGCAGCGTTGTCAGCCTCATGAACACTGAAGCTTTCTTT. The whole variable domain, filled in from reference TRBV29-1 and TRBJ1-1, reads SAVISQKPSRDICQRGTSLTIQCQVDSQVTMMFWYRQQPGQSLTLIATANQGSEATYESGFVIDKFPISRPNLTFSTLTVSNMSPEDSSIYLCSVVSLMNTEAFFGQGTRLTVV.

The chain joins TRBV7-8 to TRBJ2-7; D may match TRBD1 or TRBD2 (5 bases each). Trimming stripped 5 bases from V and 6 bases from J, with 14 bases between. The V gene's germline CDR1 is SGHVS and CDR2 FQNEAQ. CDR3 size: 13 residues. For the CDR3, the DNA is TGTGCCAGCAGCGCCACCGGGACCCTCGAGCAGTACTTC. This translates into CASSATGTLEQYF.

This chain connects TRBV2 to TRBJ2-5; no firm D call. The V end was cut by 3 bases, the J end by 5 bases, with 10 bases between. This CDR3 contains 13 residues. In germline, CDR1 is SNHLY, CDR2 FYNNEI. The CDR3 reads CASSEWSGETQYF. In nucleotides, the CDR3 is TGTGCCAGCAGTGAGTGGTCGGGCGAGACCCAGTACTTC.

CDR3 bases: TGTGCCAGCAAGACAGGGGGACAGGGAGGGAAACTGTTTTTT. Residues: CASKTGGQGGKLFF. The chain carries TRBV7-9 and TRBJ1-4, with 9 positions matching TRBD1. CDR3 length: 14 residues. Germline V gene data show CDR1 as SEHNR and CDR2 as FQNEAQ (reference sequence). The trim removed 7 bases at V and 11 bases at J, leaving 11 bases unmatched.